Each of the 29 T cell receptor beta chains below was sequenced from the same sample in a study of cytomegalovirus exposure and HLA in healthy donors. The PCR used 60 Vbeta and 13 Jbeta primers. Some clones are missing from TCRdb's copy, which holds only in-frame ones; the method was immunoSEQ multiplex PCR. The table includes some 140,000 clones, 76% detected once. The material sequenced was PBMCs. These TCRs come from a man aged 35 to 55 in good health and CMV-seronegative.

This chain joins TRBV5-1 and TRBJ2-7; 8 bases are a match to TRBD2. The J segment lost 3 bases and the V segment lost 6 bases, leaving 5 bases of the junction unmatched. This CDR3 comprises 13 residues. The germline V gene has CDR1 SGHRS and CDR2 YFSETQ. In nucleotides, the CDR3 is TGCGCCAGCAAGGTCGGGGGGGGCTACGAGCAGTACTTC. It codes for CASKVGGGYEQYF.

This clone was seen only a few times. The chain joins TRBV5-1 to TRBJ2-2; D remains unclear. CDR1 and CDR2 (germline): SGHRS, YFSETQ. CDR3 length equals 15 residues. With 1 base removed from V and 7 bases from J, the gap between germline ends came to 14 bases. Here the CDR3 reads CASSLTPTESGELFF. The DNA for the CDR3 is TGCGCCAGCAGCTTGACCCCAACCGAGAGCGGGGAGCTGTTTTTT.

The chain has TRBV7-2 and TRBJ2-3; TRBD2 might be the D (7 bases). Per germline, CDR1 SGHTA and CDR2 FQGNSA. V lost 5 bases and J 0 bases, leaving 9 bases between the germline ends. This CDR3 is built from 14 residues. CDR3 loop: CASSRGGSTDTQYF. In DNA, the CDR3 is TGTGCCAGCAGCAGGGGGGGGAGCACAGATACGCAGTATTTT.

This clone was seen just once. This chain uses TRBV4-2 with TRBJ2-3, with 12 bases fitting TRBD2. The CDR3 has 18 amino acids. V lost 0 bases, J lost 2 bases, and 6 bases stayed unmatched. From germline, CDR1 is LGHNA and CDR2 YNFKEQ. In DNA, the CDR3 is TGTGCCAGCAGCCAAGATGGACCTAGCGGGGGGGACACAGATACGCAGTATTTT. This gives the protein CASSQDGPSGGDTDTQYF.

V usage is TRBV2 and J usage is TRBJ2-1, with D tentatively TRBD2 (5 bases). Trimming removed 7 bases at V and 6 bases at J, with 10 bases between. From germline, CDR1 is SNHLY and CDR2 FYNNEI. The CDR3 has 12 amino acids. In DNA form, the CDR3 reads TGTGCCAGCACCCGAGGAGGCAATGAGCAGTTCTTC. It translates to CASTRGGNEQFF. Full variable domain (missing parts from reference TRBV2 and TRBJ2-1): EPEVTQTPSHQVTQMGQEVILRCVPISNHLYFYWYRQILGQKVEFLVSFYNNEISEKSEIFDDQFSVERPDGSNFTLKIRSTKLEDSAMYFCASTRGGNEQFFGPGTRLTVL.

The rearrangement uses TRBV6-5 and TRBJ1-2, with D maybe TRBD1 (6 bases). The CDR3 covers 11 residues. The germline V gene has CDR1 MNHEY and CDR2 SVGAGI. V dropped 7 bases and J dropped 7 bases, with 10 bases sitting between them. The CDR3 DNA follows: TGTGCCAGCACACAGGGATCTGGCTACACCTTC. It specifies CASTQGSGYTF.

As regards this clone: The same CDR3 can be traced to other DNA sequences in this sample. The chain joins TRBV4-3 to TRBJ2-1; 15 bases are a match to TRBD2. Germline lookup yields CDR1 LGHNA and CDR2 YSLEER. The CDR3 has 18 amino acids. J gave up 12 bases and V 0 bases, and 12 bases lay outside the gene matches. The CDR3 nucleotides read TGCGCCAGCAGCCAAGATCGAGGGCGGGGACTAGCGGGAGGCAGGCAGTTCTTC. Translating it yields CASSQDRGRGLAGGRQFF.

This clone has just a few counts. The gene calls are TRBV4-1 and TRBJ2-3, with 12 bases that match TRBD2. The V gene's germline CDR1 is MGHRA and CDR2 YSYEKL. The CDR3 is 17 residues long. The trim removed 5 bases at V and 2 bases at J, leaving 8 bases unmatched. CDR3 coding DNA: TGCGCCAGCAGCTCCCTAGCGGGGGGGCCGAACACAGATACGCAGTATTTT. It yields the protein CASSSLAGGPNTDTQYF.

The chain couples TRBV5-4 to TRBJ2-5; 7 nucleotides line up with TRBD1. Germline-derived CDR1 and CDR2 are SGHNT and YYREEE (reference sequence). The CDR3 runs 13 residues. V was pared by 4 bases and J by 2 bases, with 2 bases of the junction left unmatched. DNA for the CDR3: TGTGCCAGCAGCCCGGGACAGCAAGAGACCCAGTACTTC. Translation: CASSPGQQETQYF.

The chain joins TRBV5-6 to TRBJ2-7; TRBD2 agrees at 14 bases. CDR1 and CDR2 (germline): SGHDT, YYEEEE. V dropped 3 bases and J dropped 0; count of bases not matched to a gene: 8. This CDR3 has 18 residues. CDR3 sequence: CASSSIGLAGGISYEQYF. The CDR3 coding sequence is TGTGCCAGCAGCTCCATCGGACTAGCGGGAGGTATCTCCTACGAGCAGTACTTC.

This clone was observed a few times. The chain recombines TRBV5-6 with TRBJ1-2; TRBD1 matches 7 bases. This CDR3 is 15 amino acids long. The ends lost 1 base at V and 5 bases at J; junction bases unmatched: 8. Germline lookup yields CDR1 SGHDT and CDR2 YYEEEE. In nucleotides, the CDR3 is TGTGCCAGCAGCTTGCCGGGACAGCATCCTTATGGCTACACCTTC. Its protein product is CASSLPGQHPYGYTF.

CDR3 loop: CASSPILASGQWGEQYF. The CDR3 region has the DNA TGTGCCAGCAGCCCAATTTTGGCTAGCGGGCAATGGGGTGAGCAGTACTTC. The chain links TRBV11-2 to TRBJ2-7; 8 bases are a match to TRBD2. After removal of 5 bases from V and 7 bases from J, the junction contained 19 bases not matched to a gene. Per the germline V gene, CDR1 is SGHAT and CDR2 is FQNNGV. The CDR3 is 17 amino acids.

V usage is TRBV4-3 and J usage is TRBJ1-2; no definite D call. Trimming removed 0 bases from V and 4 bases from J, with 12 bases in between. CDR1 LGHNA and CDR2 YSLEER come from the germline V gene. The CDR3 has 15 amino acids. CDR3 protein: CASSQDHQERYGYTF. In nucleotides, the CDR3 is TGCGCCAGCAGCCAAGATCACCAGGAACGCTATGGCTACACCTTC.

CDR3 DNA sequence: TGTGCCAGCAGCCTAACAGGGGGCGCGAACTATGGCTACACCTTC. Its translation is CASSLTGGANYGYTF. The rearrangement links TRBV7-8 to TRBJ1-2, with 9 positions matching TRBD1. Germline V lookup: CDR1 SGHVS, CDR2 FQNEAQ. CDR3 size: 15 residues. V lost 5 bases and J lost 2; bases outside the gene matches: 6.

The chain recombines TRBV5-1 with TRBJ2-1; tentatively, D is TRBD1 (5 bases). V shed 0 bases and J shed 2 bases, with 9 bases lying between them. Germline V gives CDR1 SGHRS, CDR2 YFSETQ. The CDR3 consists of 15 residues. The CDR3 reads CASSLAQGTYNEQFF. The CDR3 DNA reads as TGCGCCAGCAGCTTGGCGCAGGGCACCTACAATGAGCAGTTCTTC.

The chain recombines TRBV14 with TRBJ1-4; D gene unclear. The CDR3 spans 15 residues. Per the germline V gene, CDR1 is SGHDN and CDR2 is FVKESK. With 1 base removed from V and 0 bases from J, the gap between germline ends came to 6 bases. The CDR3 coding sequence is TGTGCCAGCAGCCAAGGACAAACAACTAATGAAAAACTGTTTTTT. Translation gives CASSQGQTTNEKLFF.

This clone was seen more than once but under ten times. In nucleotides, the CDR3 is TGTGCCAGTAGTATAGATCGGGTCGGCTACACCTTC. This gives the protein CASSIDRVGYTF. This sequence joins TRBV19 and TRBJ1-2; D uncertain. The V end was cut by 0 bases, the J end by 8 bases, with 7 bases between. The CDR3 spans 12 residues. Germline-derived CDR1 and CDR2 are LNHDA and SQIVND (reference sequence).

The V gene is TRBV7-2, the J gene TRBJ2-1; 9 bases fit TRBD2. Per the germline V gene, CDR1 is SGHTA and CDR2 is FQGNSA. The junction had 7 bases not matched to a gene; V was cut back by 5 bases and J by 2 bases. This CDR3 contains 16 residues. CDR3 sequence reads: CASSPWGGGAYNEQFF. The CDR3 nucleotides read TGTGCCAGCAGCCCCTGGGGCGGGGGGGCCTACAATGAGCAGTTCTTC.

The chain has TRBV2 and TRBJ2-1; tentative D call: TRBD2 (5 bases). This CDR3 comprises 16 residues. Trimming stripped 2 bases from V and 8 bases from J, with 19 bases between. The germline V gene encodes CDR1 SNHLY and CDR2 FYNNEI. The CDR3 here is CASSELVAKGVHEQFF. The CDR3 DNA sequence: TGTGCCAGCAGTGAATTGGTGGCCAAGGGAGTCCATGAGCAGTTCTTC. Combining the CDR3 with reference TRBV2 and TRBJ2-1 gives the whole variable domain EPEVTQTPSHQVTQMGQEVILRCVPISNHLYFYWYRQILGQKVEFLVSFYNNEISEKSEIFDDQFSVERPDGSNFTLKIRSTKLEDSAMYFCASSELVAKGVHEQFFGPGTRLTVL.

The chain links TRBV28 to TRBJ2-1; 12 bases agree with TRBD1. Germline trimming cut 11 bases from V and 7 bases from J; bases unmatched to any gene: 12. The CDR3 length is 15 residues. Germline CDR1 is MDHEN and CDR2 is SYDVKM. The CDR3 loop reads CAAIRPGQGANEQFF. The DNA for the CDR3 is TGTGCCGCCATTAGGCCGGGACAGGGGGCAAATGAGCAGTTCTTC.

The CDR3 nucleotides read TGCAGCGTTGAAGGTGCAGGATACACTGAAGCTTTCTTT. It encodes CSVEGAGYTEAFF. This chain uses TRBV29-1 with TRBJ1-1; D remains unclear. Germline-derived CDR1 and CDR2 are SQVTM and ANQGSEA. Trimming took 1 base from V and 3 from J, leaving 9 bases between them. The CDR3 is made up of 13 amino acids.

The chain is built from TRBV19 and TRBJ1-4; possibly TRBD1 for D (6 bases). Germline V lookup: CDR1 LNHDA, CDR2 SQIVND (reference sequence). The CDR3 runs to 16 residues. Between the trimmed V and J ends, which lost 3 bases and 4 bases, there was a span of 15 bases. The CDR3 spells CASSMDSSTYNEKLFF. CDR3 nucleotide sequence: TGTGCCAGTAGTATGGACAGCTCAACTTATAATGAAAAACTGTTTTTT.

The chain uses TRBV6-1 and TRBJ2-3; 7 bases match TRBD2. Germline CDR1 reads MNHNS; CDR2 reads SASEGT. This CDR3 spans 15 amino acids. J gave up 9 bases and V 3 bases, and 12 bases lay outside the gene matches. CDR3 in amino acids: CASSDWDAPRGTQYF. The CDR3 DNA reads as TGTGCCAGCAGTGATTGGGACGCACCGCGGGGGACGCAGTATTTT.

This chain connects TRBV7-2 to TRBJ2-7; the match to TRBD1 covers 8 bases. Germline loops: CDR1 SGHTA, CDR2 FQGNSA. V gave up 3 bases and J gave up 3 bases; unmatched junction bases: 4. The CDR3 is 14 residues long. CDR3 DNA sequence: TGTGCCAGCAGCTTGTTCGGACAGGGCTACGAGCAGTACTTC. Protein: CASSLFGQGYEQYF.

V usage is TRBV5-1 and J usage is TRBJ1-4; the D gene is possibly TRBD1 (6 bases). Per the germline V gene, CDR1 is SGHRS and CDR2 is YFSETQ. The CDR3 is 17 residues long. Trimming stripped 4 bases from V and 0 bases from J, with 16 bases between. Here the CDR3 reads CASSPLGTRATNEKLFF. The CDR3 DNA is TGCGCCAGCAGCCCCCTCGGGACACGAGCAACTAATGAAAAACTGTTTTTT.

V and J are TRBV11-2 and TRBJ2-2, with D unresolved. V was trimmed by 6 bases and J by 1 base, leaving 6 bases between them. CDR1 SGHAT and CDR2 FQNNGV come from the germline V gene. This CDR3 is built from 13 residues. CDR3 in DNA: TGTGCCAGCAGAACCGGGAACACCGGGGAGCTGTTTTTT. Its protein product is CASRTGNTGELFF.

This clone was counted a few times. The chain uses TRBV6-1 and TRBJ2-5, with D unclear. This CDR3 has 15 amino acids. V was shortened by 1 base and J by 0 bases, with 9 bases between the two germline ends. Germline V gives CDR1 MNHNS, CDR2 SASEGT. Here the CDR3 DNA reads TGTGCCAGCAGTGAAGTGCCAGGCAACCAAGAGACCCAGTACTTC. It translates to CASSEVPGNQETQYF.

The chain recombines TRBV11-2 with TRBJ2-1, with unresolved D. The CDR3 contains 11 residues. CDR1 and CDR2 from the germline V gene are SGHAT and FQNNGV. Deletions cut 5 bases from V and 5 bases from J, with 4 bases between. The CDR3, as DNA: TGTGCCAGCAGCGTCAACAATGAGCAGTTCTTC. It translates to CASSVNNEQFF.

The CDR3 spells CASSSGGAGNTIYF. CDR3 coding DNA: TGTGCCAGCAGCTCAGGAGGTGCTGGAAACACCATATATTTT. The chain carries TRBV9 and TRBJ1-3; D gene ambiguous. The CDR3 loop spans 14 amino acids. V was clipped by 4 bases and J by 2 bases, with 10 bases between them. Looked up from germline, CDR1 is SGDLS and CDR2 is YYNGEE.